Following are 30 T cell receptor beta chains from one sample sequenced in a study of T cell responses to AZD1222 COVID-19 vaccine. Data came from immunoSEQ multiplex PCR; TCRdb stores just in-frame clones and leaves some out. The sample consists of over 95,000 clones, approximately 93% of them appearing once. This specimen consisted of peripheral blood, obtained on day 0 of AZD1222 vaccination. The origin of the receptors is an adult in good health.

The chain couples TRBV7-2 to TRBJ1-5; D unresolved. The CDR3 spans 17 residues. Per the germline V gene, CDR1 is SGHTA and CDR2 is FQGNSA. V was cut by 1 base and J by 0 bases, with 13 bases left in between. CDR3 sequence reads: CASSLGRGRFSNQPQHF. In DNA form, the CDR3 reads TGTGCCAGCAGCTTAGGCCGAGGGAGGTTTAGCAATCAGCCCCAGCATTTT.

The chain is built from TRBV5-4 and TRBJ2-5; no reliable D call. The CDR3 is made up of 12 amino acids. Per the germline V gene, CDR1 is SGHNT and CDR2 is YYREEE (reference sequence). V was cut by 2 bases and J by 5 bases, with 7 bases left in between. The CDR3 is CASSFWLETQYF. CDR3 in DNA: TGTGCCAGCAGCTTCTGGTTGGAGACCCAGTACTTC.

The sample holds one count of this clone. Here the CDR3 reads CASSSDRGLGTQYF. CDR3 in DNA: TGCGCCAGCAGTTCGGACAGGGGGCTTGGGACCCAGTACTTC. The V and J genes are TRBV5-1 and TRBJ2-5, with TRBD1 identical over 11 bases. Germline trimming cut 5 bases from V and 7 bases from J; bases unmatched to any gene: 7. This CDR3 is built from 14 residues. Germline V gene sequence: CDR1 SGHRS, CDR2 YFSETQ.

This clone was seen once. CDR3 region: CASSPGLAGAPERGTQYF. The CDR3 nucleotides read TGCGCCAGCAGCCCAGGACTAGCGGGGGCTCCGGAGCGGGGGACCCAGTACTTC. V and J are TRBV4-3 and TRBJ2-5; 13 nucleotides agree with TRBD2. Germline loops: CDR1 LGHNA, CDR2 YSLEER. The CDR3 is 18 residues long. The V segment lost 4 bases and the J segment 7 bases; nucleotides outside the gene matches: 15.

V and J are TRBV4-1 and TRBJ1-6; D call uncertain. The germline V gene encodes CDR1 MGHRA and CDR2 YSYEKL. CDR3 size: 15 residues. Trimming took off 3 bases at V and 5 bases at J, with 11 bases between the two ends. In DNA, the CDR3 is TGCGCCAGCAGCCATACAGAGTTTAATAATTCACCCCTCCACTTT. This gives the protein CASSHTEFNNSPLHF.

This sequence joins TRBV6-2 or TRBV6-3 and TRBJ1-4, with D maybe TRBD1 (6 bases). The V end lost 6 bases, the J end lost 7 bases, and 9 bases lay between the germline ends. Germline CDR1 MNHEY, CDR2 SVGEGT. CDR3 size: 12 residues. The CDR3 region is CASSDRSEKLFF. The CDR3 DNA follows: TGTGCCAGCAGCGACAGGTCTGAAAAACTGTTTTTT.

V is TRBV3-1 (or the pseudogene TRBV3-2) and J is TRBJ1-1; possibly TRBD1 for D (5 bases). Trimming removed 4 bases from V and 0 bases from J, with 9 bases in between. CDR3 length: 14 amino acids. Germline CDR1 and CDR2: LGHDT and YNNKEL (reference sequence). CDR3 sequence reads: CASSLGHLNTEAFF. The CDR3 DNA reads TGTGCCAGCAGCCTCGGACACTTGAACACTGAAGCTTTCTTT.

The table lists this clone with a count of one. The chain recombines TRBV5-4 with TRBJ2-5; D may be TRBD2 (6 bases). This CDR3 comprises 15 residues. The V end was cut by 1 base, the J end by 5 bases, with 15 bases between. Germline-derived CDR1 and CDR2 are SGHNT and YYREEE (reference sequence). The DNA for the CDR3 is TGTGCCAGCAGCTTGAAGGTTGAGGGGAGGGAGACCCAGTACTTC. It codes for CASSLKVEGRETQYF.

V is TRBV10-1 and J is TRBJ2-7; 9 bases match TRBD1. V lost 7 bases, J lost 2 bases, and 9 bases stayed unmatched. Germline assignment: CDR1 WNHNN and CDR2 SYGVQD (reference sequence). The CDR3 contains 15 residues. The CDR3 protein is CASTTGQGHPYEQYF. DNA of the CDR3: TGCGCCAGCACCACGGGACAGGGCCATCCCTACGAGCAGTACTTC.

The chain links TRBV2 to TRBJ2-5; possibly TRBD1 for D (6 bases). This CDR3 has 14 residues. Germline assignment: CDR1 SNHLY and CDR2 FYNNEI. V was trimmed by 5 bases and J by 2 bases, leaving 12 bases between them. In DNA form, the CDR3 reads TGTGCCAGCAGTCCCCGACAGGTTCAAGAGACCCAGTACTTC. Amino acids: CASSPRQVQETQYF. Full variable domain (rest looked up from reference TRBV2 and TRBJ2-5): EPEVTQTPSHQVTQMGQEVILRCVPISNHLYFYWYRQILGQKVEFLVSFYNNEISEKSEIFDDQFSVERPDGSNFTLKIRSTKLEDSAMYFCASSPRQVQETQYFGPGTRLLVL.

This clone was seen a few times. The chain carries TRBV6-5 and TRBJ1-1; D ambiguous. Germline CDR1 and CDR2: MNHEY and SVGAGI. V was pared by 1 base and J by 11 bases, with 11 bases between. This CDR3 region has 12 residues. The CDR3 DNA is TGTGCCAGCAGTTACTTTCAAGGGATTGCTTTCTTT. It codes for CASSYFQGIAFF.

Here the CDR3 DNA reads TGTGCCAGCAGCTTGAAGGGAGCGGACGGATTCTATGGCTACACCTTC. It is translated as CASSLKGADGFYGYTF. The rearrangement links TRBV5-8 to TRBJ1-2; D is unclear. This CDR3 spans 16 amino acids. The V end lost 1 base, the J end lost 4 bases, and 17 bases lay between the germline ends. CDR1 is SGHTS and CDR2 is YDEGEE in the germline V gene.

This clone was seen just once. The chain is built from TRBV18 and TRBJ1-2; the D is unclear. There are 13 residues in the CDR3. The V end lost 0 bases, the J end lost 4 bases, and 6 bases lay between the germline ends. CDR1 and CDR2 (germline): KGHSH, LQKENI. CDR3 in amino acids: CASSPPTGYGYTF. CDR3 DNA: TGTGCCAGCTCACCACCAACGGGCTATGGCTACACCTTC.

The rearrangement joins TRBV7-9 to TRBJ2-1; D gene ambiguous. Trimming pared 1 base from V and 14 bases from J, leaving 12 bases between. Germline V CDR1 and CDR2: SEHNR, FQNEAQ (reference sequence). This CDR3 region has 12 residues. CDR3 nucleotides: TGTGCCAGCAGCTTAGACCCACTACCCGAGTTCTTC. It yields the protein CASSLDPLPEFF.

The chain carries TRBV5-6 and TRBJ1-2, with TRBD1 matching 7 bases. This CDR3 is 13 amino acids long. Germline CDR1 reads SGHDT; CDR2 reads YYEEEE. With 5 bases clipped from V and 4 bases from J, the junction kept 5 bases outside the gene matches. CDR3 sequence reads: CASSPTGVYGYTF. For the CDR3, the DNA is TGTGCCAGCAGTCCAACAGGGGTCTATGGCTACACCTTC.

The genes are TRBV12-3 or TRBV12-4 and TRBJ2-1; 9 bases match TRBD1. There are 13 residues in the CDR3. V lost 8 bases to trimming and J lost 2 bases; unmatched junction nucleotides: 1. The CDR3 reads CASGDRAYNEQFF. In nucleotides, the CDR3 is TGTGCCAGCGGGGACAGGGCCTACAATGAGCAGTTCTTC.

This chain joins TRBV5-6 and TRBJ1-1; D not resolved. The germline V gene has CDR1 SGHDT and CDR2 YYEEEE. The V gene lost 4 bases and the J gene lost 0 bases, with 16 bases spanning the gap. This CDR3 region has 16 residues. CDR3 sequence reads: CASSPLGGRVNTEAFF. CDR3 nucleotide sequence: TGTGCCAGCAGCCCGCTAGGAGGACGGGTGAACACTGAAGCTTTCTTT.

This sequence joins TRBV6-5 and TRBJ2-2, with D hard to call. Trimming left V 5 bases short and J 4 bases short, with 5 bases between. Germline-derived CDR1 and CDR2 are MNHEY and SVGAGI. This CDR3 spans 12 amino acids. CDR3 sequence: CASSKVTGELFF. The CDR3 DNA is TGTGCCAGCAGTAAGGTCACCGGGGAGCTGTTTTTT.

This clone was found a few times. The chain links TRBV28 to TRBJ2-7; 7 nucleotides line up with TRBD1. The germline gives CDR1 MDHEN, CDR2 SYDVKM. V shed 7 bases and J 2 bases; nucleotides not matched to a gene: 11. The CDR3 consists of 15 residues. CDR3 protein: CASTKDRVPTYEQYF. DNA of the CDR3: TGTGCCAGCACTAAAGACAGGGTACCTACCTACGAGCAGTACTTC.

V usage is TRBV6-4 and J usage is TRBJ2-3; 10 bases agree with TRBD2. V trimming: 6 bases; J trimming: 0 bases; junction bases outside the gene matches: 6. The CDR3 runs 16 residues. The V gene's germline CDR1 is MRHNA and CDR2 SNTAGT. Here the CDR3 DNA reads TGTGCCAGCAGCCCTACTAGCGGGGATAGCACAGATACGCAGTATTTT. Encoded protein: CASSPTSGDSTDTQYF.

CDR3 region: CASSYSSRGSERGNQETQYF. In DNA, the CDR3 is TGTGCCAGCAGTTACTCGTCCCGAGGTTCGGAGCGGGGGAACCAAGAGACCCAGTACTTC. V and J are TRBV6-2 or TRBV6-3 and TRBJ2-5; 8 bases agree with TRBD2. Germline V lookup: CDR1 MNHEY, CDR2 SVGEGT. J gave up 0 bases and V 0 bases, and 15 bases lay outside the gene matches. The CDR3 runs 20 residues.

Written as DNA, the CDR3 is TGTGCCAGCAGCCCCGGGGAGTGGAGCTCCTACGAGCAGTACTTC. This sequence encodes CASSPGEWSSYEQYF. The chain joins TRBV7-8 to TRBJ2-7; tentatively, D is TRBD2 (5 bases). The CDR3 sequence is 15 residues long. V lost 5 bases and J lost 0, with 14 bases in between. Germline CDR1 SGHVS, CDR2 FQNEAQ.

The chain uses TRBV4-3 and TRBJ1-6; the D gene is possibly TRBD1 (5 bases). V was clipped by 0 bases and J by 5 bases, with 17 bases between them. Germline V gene sequence: CDR1 LGHNA, CDR2 YSLEER. The CDR3 sequence is 18 residues long. In DNA, the CDR3 is TGCGCCAGCAGCCAAGATCTGCAGACAGCACCGAATAATTCACCCCTCCACTTT. Amino acid sequence: CASSQDLQTAPNNSPLHF.

This chain links TRBV6-2 or TRBV6-3 with TRBJ1-5; D ambiguous. Germline CDR1 reads MNHEY; CDR2 reads SVGEGT. The V end was cut by 4 bases, the J end by 5 bases, with 9 bases between. The CDR3 runs to 13 residues. The CDR3 bases are TGTGCCAGCAGTTTTCTATTTTATCAGCCCCAGCATTTT. It translates to CASSFLFYQPQHF.

This clone was recorded only once. This chain connects TRBV5-1 to TRBJ1-1; tentative D call: TRBD1 (6 bases). The CDR3 is 15 residues long. Germline-derived CDR1 and CDR2 are SGHRS and YFSETQ. The V gene lost 4 bases and the J gene lost 4 bases, with 17 bases spanning the gap. This CDR3 is CASSLTGPGSTEAFF. DNA of the CDR3: TGCGCCAGCAGCCTCACAGGGCCTGGGAGCACTGAAGCTTTCTTT.

This chain connects TRBV4-3 to TRBJ1-1; TRBD1 agrees at 8 bases. Losses at the gene ends were 4 bases for V and 5 bases for J; bases not matched to a gene: 12. Germline CDR1 reads LGHNA; CDR2 reads YSLEER. This CDR3 is built from 16 residues. The CDR3 loop reads CASSLHRTGRGTEAFF. In DNA, the CDR3 is TGCGCCAGCAGCCTACATAGGACAGGGCGAGGTACTGAAGCTTTCTTT.

V usage is TRBV7-9 and J usage is TRBJ2-5; D is ambiguous. The length of the CDR3 is 17 residues. CDR1 SEHNR and CDR2 FQNEAQ come from the germline V gene (reference sequence). V was cut by 0 bases and J by 3 bases, with 17 bases left in between. The CDR3, as DNA: TGTGCCAGCAGCTTAGCTTATGGGGATTTAGGGAAAGAGACCCAGTACTTC. The encoded protein is CASSLAYGDLGKETQYF.

The V and J genes are TRBV30 and TRBJ1-2, with D perhaps TRBD1 (6 bases). The V end lost 0 bases, the J end lost 8 bases, and 16 bases lay between the germline ends. The CDR3 has 14 residues. Per the germline V gene, CDR1 is GTSNPN and CDR2 is SVGIG (reference sequence). CDR3 in amino acids: CAWSVGTGAGGYTF. The CDR3 nucleotides are TGTGCCTGGAGTGTAGGAACGGGGGCGGGCGGCTACACCTTC.

The genes are TRBV5-6 and TRBJ2-7; 8 nucleotides match TRBD1. The CDR3 loop spans 19 amino acids. V lost 2 bases, J lost 1 base, and 17 bases stayed unmatched. CDR1 and CDR2 (germline): SGHDT, YYEEEE. CDR3 sequence: CASSFSFPTGGPDSYEQYF. Here the CDR3 DNA reads TGTGCCAGCAGCTTCTCGTTTCCTACAGGGGGGCCCGATTCCTACGAGCAGTACTTC.

J is TRBJ1-1 and V is TRBV3-1 (or the pseudogene TRBV3-2), with 8 bases that match TRBD1. CDR1 and CDR2 from the germline V gene are LGHDT and YNNKEL (reference sequence). The V and J ends lost 4 bases and 3 bases, in that order; junction bases with no gene match: 1. The CDR3 contains 13 residues. CDR3 sequence (DNA): TGTGCCAGCAGCCCAGGGGGCGACACTGAAGCTTTCTTT. It translates to CASSPGGDTEAFF.